This entry lists 9 T cell receptor beta chains sequenced from one sample in a study of vaccination effects on CD4 cells after COVID-19. Having been cultured for about 10 days, the cells underwent CD4+ T cell isolation. Participants completed two doses of the BNT162b2 or mRNA-1273 vaccine. Profiled with immunoSEQ multiplex PCR; TCRdb holds only in-frame clones, not every one. Found here are approximately 74,000 clones, around 70% of them singletons; the top ten hold approximately 2%. These TCRs' antigens remain unknown. The source material was CD4+ T cells from PBMCs cultured without peptide, sampled after COVID-19 vaccination. Receptors were obtained from a human donor who received a COVID-19 vaccine.

This clone has a handful of counts. The V call is TRBV9, the J call TRBJ2-2; D might be TRBD1 (5 bases). The germline CDR1 and CDR2 sequences are SGDLS and YYNGEE. The V and J ends lost 0 bases and 5 bases respectively, with 8 bases between them. The CDR3 totals 14 residues. CDR3 nucleotide sequence: TGTGCCAGCAGCGTAGTATCAGGGACCGGGGAGCTGTTTTTT. Its protein product is CASSVVSGTGELFF.

The chain combines TRBV2 with TRBJ1-2; 7 bases are shared with TRBD1. The germline CDR1 and CDR2 sequences are SNHLY and FYNNEI. The CDR3 has 13 residues. The J segment lost 7 bases and the V segment lost 5 bases, leaving 7 bases of the junction unmatched. Here the CDR3 DNA reads TGTGCCAGCAGTCGACAGGGAATCTCTGGCTACACCTTC. Amino acids: CASSRQGISGYTF.

The chain couples TRBV7-2 to TRBJ1-1; weak D call: TRBD1 (6 bases). V was clipped by 7 bases and J by 4 bases, with 13 bases between them. The CDR3 length is 13 residues. CDR1 and CDR2 from the germline V gene are SGHTA and FQGNSA. Here the CDR3 DNA reads TGTGCCAGCACCAGGGGCGGAGGCACTGAAGCTTTCTTT. Translation gives CASTRGGGTEAFF.

This clone showed up just a few times. J is TRBJ1-6 and V is TRBV6-7; maybe TRBD1 (5 bases). TRBV6-7 is recorded as an ORF, its role being uncertain. V was pared by 7 bases and J by 13 bases, with 11 bases between. There are 11 residues in the CDR3. The chain's CDR3 is CASTLTVPLHF. The DNA of the CDR3 is TGTGCCAGCACCCTGACAGTTCCCCTCCACTTT.

In its sample, this clone was seen a few times. V and J are TRBV24-1 and TRBJ1-1; D remains unclear. V was pared by 0 bases and J by 0 bases, with 7 bases between. The CDR3 contains 15 residues. Germline V gives CDR1 KGHDR, CDR2 SFDVKD. The CDR3 DNA reads TGTGCCACCAGTGATTTGGGCCGGATGAACACTGAAGCTTTCTTT. It encodes CATSDLGRMNTEAFF.

The rearrangement links TRBV5-4 to TRBJ1-4; no reliable D call. The germline V gene encodes CDR1 SGHNT and CDR2 YYREEE (reference sequence). The CDR3 spans 14 residues. Trimming took off 0 bases at V and 8 bases at J, with 11 bases between the two ends. The CDR3: CASSLDSSREKLFF. For the CDR3, the DNA is TGTGCCAGCAGCTTGGACAGTTCCAGGGAAAAACTGTTTTTT.

The chain joins TRBV5-6 to TRBJ1-5; D may be TRBD1 (5 bases). Germline V gene sequence: CDR1 SGHDT, CDR2 YYEEEE. Trimming took 6 bases from V and 1 from J, leaving 20 bases between them. CDR3 length: 17 residues. This CDR3 is CASTKTRGKESNQPQHF. In nucleotides, the CDR3 is TGTGCCAGCACCAAGACGAGGGGAAAGGAGAGCAATCAGCCCCAGCATTTT.

V gene TRBV2 combines with J gene TRBJ2-5; TRBD2 agrees at 7 bases. From germline, CDR1 is SNHLY and CDR2 FYNNEI. J was trimmed by 5 bases and V by 4 bases; bases with no gene match: 7. The CDR3 loop spans 14 amino acids. CDR3 sequence: CASSGLASAETQYF. CDR3 in DNA: TGTGCCAGCAGTGGACTAGCCTCGGCCGAGACCCAGTACTTC. Filled out from reference TRBV2 and TRBJ2-5, the complete variable domain reads EPEVTQTPSHQVTQMGQEVILRCVPISNHLYFYWYRQILGQKVEFLVSFYNNEISEKSEIFDDQFSVERPDGSNFTLKIRSTKLEDSAMYFCASSGLASAETQYFGPGTRLLVL.

This clone was found a few times. The chain recombines TRBV5-1 with TRBJ2-2; D is unresolved. The V gene lost 2 bases and the J gene lost 0 bases, with 11 bases spanning the gap. CDR3 length: 16 residues. CDR1 and CDR2 from the germline V gene are SGHRS and YFSETQ. The CDR3 sequence is CASSFTDTSNTGELFF. CDR3 nucleotide sequence: TGCGCCAGCAGCTTTACAGACACTTCGAACACCGGGGAGCTGTTTTTT.